This TCR beta chain was sequenced for a study of T cell repertoires in cytomegalovirus infection. Overall study context: Public TCR beta signatures indicated both CMV infection and matching HLA type. Study observations and caveats: Clonotype analysis showed dominance of the ex vivo response by HLA-C-restricted CMV-specific TCR beta clonotypes. Adding up the frequency of public TCR beta families identified people who carried CMV plus the relevant HLA.

With regard to this clonotype: Its antigen remains unknown.

TCRdb recomputed calls from the reads with MiXCR, one row per CDR3 protein. The sample comprises about 47,000 distinct CDR3 sequences, under 20% of which are singletons, and roughly 50% rests with the top ten. V was trimmed by 3 bases and J by 2 bases, leaving 8 bases between them. Germline V gene sequence: CDR1 SEHNR, CDR2 FQNEAQ (reference sequence). The CDR3 length is 13 residues. The source was CD8+ T cells from cultured PBMCs, collected from culture after CMV antigen stimulation. The receptor was derived from a human donor in good health (CMV status not recorded). Some clones in this sample may be carry-over from other donors' samples. The V and J genes are TRBV7-9 and TRBJ2-7; the D is unclear. Written as DNA, the CDR3 is TGTGCCAGCAGCTTGACTGGAACCTACGAGCAGTACTTC. This gives the protein CASSLTGTYEQYF.